This TCR beta chain was profiled in a study of T cell clusters in autoimmune cytopenias. Multiplex touch-down PCR amplified TRB using TRB-A and TRB-B pools in one tube. TCRdb reanalyzed the multiplex PCR reads, giving one entry per CDR3 protein sequence and no DNA. This sample lists about 5,000 distinct CDR3 sequences; its ten largest clones have approximately 26%. This clonotype is identified as medium-sized from frequency. Each sample's input was approximately 0.25 ug genomic DNA, 30,000 to 45,000 genome equivalents. These same data were also listed under a study on T cell repertoires in aging, cancer and after chemotherapy. In that study: No conclusions about immunological memory after chemotherapy can be drawn from the repertoire data.

The sequence was obtained from a human donor in good health. Sequenced input: peripheral blood.

CDR3: CASRVGGGSTEAFF. The chain uses TRBV19 and TRBJ1-1; TCRdb's D call of TRBD1 is untestable without DNA. This CDR3 contains 14 residues. Germline loops: CDR1 LNHDA, CDR2 SQIVND (reference sequence).